This T cell receptor (beta chain) was captured in a study of cytomegalovirus exposure and HLA in healthy donors. Turning to the study itself: Among roughly 180 million T cells, an earlier analysis found around 100 million unique TCR beta sequences. Overall study results and limits: In vitro work confirmed that three CMV-associated chains recognize CMV antigens. TCR beta V- and J-gene trimming was later associated with a missense DCLRE1C variant.

The V and J ends lost 8 bases and 10 bases respectively, with 15 bases between them. Germline V lookup: CDR1 MNHEY, CDR2 SVGAGI. The CDR3 is made up of 12 amino acids. Primers: 60 Vbeta forward and 13 Jbeta reverse. TCRdb keeps only in-frame clones here, not all; method: immunoSEQ multiplex PCR. Among around 170,000 clones listed, about 80% were seen once. A word on this clone: The antigen is unknown.

The receptor comes from a man in his 60s in good health and CMV-seronegative. V and J are TRBV6-5 and TRBJ1-5; no clear D. The sequenced sample consisted of PBMCs. CDR3 residues: CASGEGLRPQHF. CDR3 nucleotides: TGTGCCAGCGGGGAGGGTTTACGCCCCCAGCATTTT.